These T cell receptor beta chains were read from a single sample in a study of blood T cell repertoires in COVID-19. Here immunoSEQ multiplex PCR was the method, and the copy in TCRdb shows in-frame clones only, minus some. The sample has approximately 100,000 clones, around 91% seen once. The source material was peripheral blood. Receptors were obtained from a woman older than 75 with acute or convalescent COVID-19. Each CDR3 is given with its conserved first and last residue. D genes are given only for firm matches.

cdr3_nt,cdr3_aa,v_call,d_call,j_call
TGTGCCAGCGCCCGAGGGTTTAATGGCTACACCTTC,CASARGFNGYTF,TRBV9,NA,TRBJ1-2
TGTGCCAGCAGCCCTCGTACGGGGAATTCACCCCTCCACTTT,CASSPRTGNSPLHF,TRBV5-4,NA,TRBJ1-6
TGTGCCAGCAGGGGACAGGGGGGGACGAACGAGCAGTACTTC,CASRGQGGTNEQYF,TRBV6-5,TRBD1,TRBJ2-7
TGTGCCAGCAGCTTAGTCCGGGGAGGCGAGCAGTACTTC,CASSLVRGGEQYF,TRBV7-8,NA,TRBJ2-7
TGTGCCAGCAGTTACGGTTCGGGGTGGCCCCAGCATTTT,CASSYGSGWPQHF,TRBV6-5,NA,TRBJ1-5
TGTGCCAGCAGCTCCCTCCAGGGGATGAACACTGAAGCTTTCTTT,CASSSLQGMNTEAFF,TRBV13,NA,TRBJ1-1
TGTGCCACCAGCAGACCGGGACAGAAATACGAGCAGTACTTC,CATSRPGQKYEQYF,TRBV15,TRBD1,TRBJ2-7
TGTGCCAGCAGTAAGGAACCCCAGGGGGAGAGCACTGAAGCTTTCTTT,CASSKEPQGESTEAFF,TRBV28,TRBD1,TRBJ1-1
TGTGCCAGCAGTGAAGCGCACTTCCCACTGTCGAGCTCCTATAATTCACCCCTCCACTTT,CASSEAHFPLSSSYNSPLHF,TRBV2,NA,TRBJ1-6
TGCGCCAGCAGCCAAGATCCGGGGTCCTACGAGCAGTACTTC,CASSQDPGSYEQYF,TRBV4-1,NA,TRBJ2-7
TGTGCCAGCAACAGCCTCGAGCAGTACTTC,CASNSLEQYF,TRBV6-5,NA,TRBJ2-7
TGTGCCAGCAGTTTTAGCGGGGGGTTTAGCACAGATACGCAGTATTTT,CASSFSGGFSTDTQYF,TRBV28,TRBD2,TRBJ2-3